This passage covers 23 T cell receptor beta chains from one sample sequenced in a study of technical replicates of blood from several donors. TCRdb's table, derived via immunoSEQ multiplex PCR, lists solely in-frame clones and lacks some. The table includes about 83,000 clones, 90% to 98% detected once. The sequencing input was T cells isolated from PBMCs. These receptors were obtained from a human donor in good health.

V and J are TRBV11-1 and TRBJ2-7; D is perhaps TRBD1 (5 bases). Trimming stripped 3 bases from V and 2 bases from J, with 11 bases between. This CDR3 comprises 14 residues. Per germline, CDR1 SGHAT and CDR2 FQDESV (reference sequence). The DNA of the CDR3 is TGTGCCAGCAGCTTCTTTCAGGGAACCTACGAGCAGTACTTC. Protein: CASSFFQGTYEQYF.

The chain recombines TRBV15 with TRBJ2-3; 8 bases map to TRBD2. The CDR3 sequence is 14 residues long. The ends lost 5 bases at V and 4 bases at J; junction bases unmatched: 5. CDR1 and CDR2 (germline): LNHNV, YYDKDF (reference sequence). The CDR3 nucleotides read TGTGCCACCAGCTACGCGGGAGGCCCAGATACGCAGTATTTT. Its translation: CATSYAGGPDTQYF.

J is TRBJ1-1 and V is TRBV19; 9 nucleotides agree with TRBD1. V lost 2 bases, J lost 3 bases, and 1 base stayed unmatched. The V gene's germline CDR1 is LNHDA and CDR2 SQIVND (reference sequence). The CDR3 extends over 14 amino acids. The CDR3 nucleotides read TGTGCCAGTAGTATAAGGACAGGGGACACTGAAGCTTTCTTT. Translating gives CASSIRTGDTEAFF.

The CDR3 sequence is CASSETGSHYEQYF. For the CDR3, the DNA is TGTGCCAGCAGTGAGACAGGAAGCCACTACGAGCAGTACTTC. The chain is built from TRBV2 and TRBJ2-7; perhaps TRBD1 as D (6 bases). The germline gives CDR1 SNHLY, CDR2 FYNNEI. Between the trimmed V and J ends, which lost 3 bases and 3 bases, there was a span of 12 bases. The CDR3 is made up of 14 amino acids.

The chain links TRBV5-1 to TRBJ2-5, with 11 bases identical to TRBD2. Germline lookup yields CDR1 SGHRS and CDR2 YFSETQ. The V and J ends lost 4 bases and 4 bases, in that order; junction bases with no gene match: 0. The CDR3 extends over 13 amino acids. Here the CDR3 DNA reads TGCGCCAGCAGCACTAGCGGGAGAGAGACCCAGTACTTC. Translation: CASSTSGRETQYF.

This clone was counted a single time. This chain connects TRBV6-1 to TRBJ2-3, with 7 bases identical to TRBD2. The CDR3 has 15 residues. Per germline, CDR1 MNHNS and CDR2 SASEGT. V trimming: 6 bases; J trimming: 5 bases; junction bases outside the gene matches: 11. The CDR3 loop reads CASRTSSGAVDTQYF. The CDR3 nucleotides are TGTGCCAGCAGGACCTCTAGCGGCGCAGTAGATACGCAGTATTTT.

The J gene is TRBJ2-2, the V gene TRBV6-5; TRBD1 matches at 10 bases. V dropped 0 bases and J dropped 5; count of bases not matched to a gene: 0. The germline V gene has CDR1 MNHEY and CDR2 SVGAGI. The CDR3 runs 15 residues. CDR3 nucleotides: TGTGCCAGCAGTTACTCGGGACAGGGGACCGGGGAGCTGTTTTTT. Translated: CASSYSGQGTGELFF.

V gene TRBV10-2 combines with J gene TRBJ1-1; D gene uncertain. V dropped 7 bases and J dropped 0 bases, with 12 bases sitting between them. The CDR3 consists of 14 residues. CDR1 and CDR2 (germline): WSHSY, SAAADI. The CDR3 spells CASNNGQLNTEAFF. In DNA, the CDR3 is TGCGCCAGCAATAATGGGCAGTTGAACACTGAAGCTTTCTTT.

This clone was seen once. V gene TRBV11-2 combines with J gene TRBJ2-3; 11 bases align to TRBD2. The V gene end was trimmed by 2 bases and the J gene end by 3 bases; junction bases not matched to a gene: 1. The CDR3 runs 15 residues. Germline V gene data show CDR1 as SGHAT and CDR2 as FQNNGV. In DNA form, the CDR3 reads TGTGCCAGCAGCTTATGGACTAGCGGGACAGATACGCAGTATTTT. Translated: CASSLWTSGTDTQYF.

The chain combines TRBV18 with TRBJ1-4; tentatively, D is TRBD1 (6 bases). V was cut by 3 bases and J by 8 bases, with 22 bases left in between. CDR1 and CDR2 (germline): KGHSH, LQKENI. This CDR3 comprises 17 residues. The CDR3 DNA sequence: TGTGCCAGCTCACCGTGGAACAGGGAAACGATAGGCGAAAAACTGTTTTTT. It encodes CASSPWNRETIGEKLFF.

This clone was found once. This sequence joins TRBV30 and TRBJ2-1; D uncertain. This CDR3 has 15 residues. Germline V lookup: CDR1 GTSNPN, CDR2 SVGIG (reference sequence). Deletions cut 0 bases from V and 6 bases from J, with 15 bases between. DNA for the CDR3: TGTGCCTGGAGTGTACGGTGGCTAGTAGGCAATGAGCAGTTCTTC. It yields the protein CAWSVRWLVGNEQFF.

J is TRBJ1-5 and V is TRBV18; 7 bases map to TRBD1. The CDR3 contains 17 residues. Germline V gene lookup returns CDR1 KGHSH and CDR2 LQKENI. Losses at the gene ends were 3 bases for V and 0 bases for J; bases not matched to a gene: 8. CDR3 DNA: TGTGCCAGCTCACCTTCAGGACAGGTCTATAGCAATCAGCCCCAGCATTTT. It encodes CASSPSGQVYSNQPQHF.

V gene TRBV27 combines with J gene TRBJ1-1; no clear D gene. Germline V gene lookup returns CDR1 MNHEY and CDR2 SMNVEV (reference sequence). The CDR3 has 14 amino acids. V lost 0 bases, J lost 1 base, and 6 bases lay in between. The CDR3 region is CASSLSQANTEAFF. The DNA of the CDR3 is TGTGCCAGCAGTTTATCCCAAGCGAACACTGAAGCTTTCTTT.

This clone was observed once. V usage is TRBV11-2 and J usage is TRBJ2-5, with a possible D match to TRBD1 (6 bases). Trimming left V 5 bases short and J 5 bases short, with 15 bases between. Germline CDR1 is SGHAT and CDR2 is FQNNGV. The CDR3 totals 14 residues. CDR3 sequence (DNA): TGTGCCAGCAGCATCAACACAGGGCTGGAGACCCAGTACTTC. This sequence encodes CASSINTGLETQYF.

The genes are TRBV14 and TRBJ2-5, with D unresolved. CDR1 and CDR2 from the germline V gene are SGHDN and FVKESK. V was trimmed by 7 bases and J by 5 bases, leaving 17 bases between them. The CDR3 spans 14 residues. The CDR3 nucleotides are TGTGCCAGCATGGTCAGGAACGGTTTGGAGACCCAGTACTTC. It encodes CASMVRNGLETQYF.

The CDR3 nucleotides read TGTGCCAGCAGCTTGAATCGGGATAGCTACAATGAGCAGTTCTTC. This codes for CASSLNRDSYNEQFF. The V gene is TRBV7-2, the J gene TRBJ2-1; D is possibly TRBD2 (5 bases). V lost 3 bases, J lost 3 bases, and 12 bases lay in between. Germline loops: CDR1 SGHTA, CDR2 FQGNSA. This CDR3 contains 15 residues.

This chain joins TRBV5-6 and TRBJ1-3, with no clear D. Trimming left V 1 base short and J 4 bases short, with 15 bases between. The CDR3 spans 16 residues. Germline V gene lookup returns CDR1 SGHDT and CDR2 YYEEEE. In DNA, the CDR3 is TGTGCCAGCAGCTTGACTCGGGATTTAGGGGGAAACACCATATATTTT. Translation gives CASSLTRDLGGNTIYF.

This clone was observed once. The V gene is TRBV4-3, the J gene TRBJ2-7; 10 nucleotides line up with TRBD2. Losses at the gene ends were 1 base for V and 1 base for J; bases not matched to a gene: 7. Germline lookup yields CDR1 LGHNA and CDR2 YSLEER. CDR3 length: 17 amino acids. As DNA, the CDR3 is TGCGCCAGCAGCCAAGTAACTAGCGGGATGTTATCCTACGAGCAGTACTTC. Protein sequence: CASSQVTSGMLSYEQYF.

This chain uses TRBV7-9 with TRBJ2-7; the match to TRBD2 covers 12 bases. Looked up from germline, CDR1 is SEHNR and CDR2 is FQNEAQ (reference sequence). Unmatched junction bases numbered 1, after V lost 3 bases and J lost 4 bases. CDR3 size: 14 residues. The CDR3 protein is CASSLTSGRYEQYF. CDR3 nucleotide sequence: TGTGCCAGCAGCTTGACTAGCGGGAGATACGAGCAGTACTTC.

This chain connects TRBV10-3 to TRBJ1-5; 7 positions agree with TRBD1. This CDR3 contains 14 residues. V lost 6 bases, J lost 6 bases, and 8 bases stayed unmatched. Looked up from germline, CDR1 is ENHRY and CDR2 is SYGVKD. CDR3 nucleotides: TGTGCCATCAGCCCTAGGCAGGGGGTTCAGCCCCAGCATTTT. Amino acids: CAISPRQGVQPQHF.

The rearrangement links TRBV7-9 to TRBJ1-2, with a weak D call TRBD1 (5 bases). Deletions cut 5 bases from V and 3 bases from J, with 19 bases between. The CDR3 sequence is 16 residues long. Germline CDR1 reads SEHNR; CDR2 reads FQNEAQ (reference sequence). The CDR3 coding sequence is TGTGCCAGCAGCCTCCGACAGTCCGTGCAAGACTATGGCTACACCTTC. Protein sequence: CASSLRQSVQDYGYTF.

The chain couples TRBV19 to TRBJ2-7; TRBD1 matches at 9 bases. V trimming: 3 bases; J trimming: 4 bases; junction bases outside the gene matches: 7. Germline-derived CDR1 and CDR2 are LNHDA and SQIVND (reference sequence). CDR3 length: 15 residues. The CDR3, as DNA: TGTGCCAGTAGTATCTCGTTACAGGGGGCTTACGAGCAGTACTTC. It is translated as CASSISLQGAYEQYF. Filled out from reference TRBV19 and TRBJ2-7, the complete variable domain reads DGGITQSPKYLFRKEGQNVTLSCEQNLNHDAMYWYRQDPGQGLRLIYYSQIVNDFQKGDIAEGYSVSREKKESFPLTVTSAQKNPTAFYLCASSISLQGAYEQYFGPGTRLTVT.

J is TRBJ2-7 and V is TRBV9; 7 bases fit TRBD1. This CDR3 region has 15 residues. Per germline, CDR1 SGDLS and CDR2 YYNGEE. Unmatched junction bases numbered 6, after V lost 0 bases and J lost 3 bases. CDR3 residues: CASSVAETGHYEQYF. CDR3 coding DNA: TGTGCCAGCAGCGTAGCTGAGACAGGGCACTACGAGCAGTACTTC. The full variable domain, in which reference TRBV9 and TRBJ2-7 provide the parts outside the CDR3, is DSGVTQTPKHLITATGQRVTLRCSPRSGDLSVYWYQQSLDQGLQFLIQYYNGEERAKGNILERFSAQQFPDLHSELNLSSLELGDSALYFCASSVAETGHYEQYFGPGTRLTVT.